These 23 T cell receptor beta chains came from one sample sequenced in a study of beta chain features in type 1 diabetes. The whole isolated RNA underwent reverse transcription, so sequencing captured expressed TCRB transcripts. Sequencing was performed with immunoSEQ multiplex PCR; in TCRdb, only in-frame clones are kept and a portion is missing. Among 680,000 or so clones listed, around 15% were seen once. The material sequenced was naive CD4+ T cells from blood. The receptors come from a man between 18 and 29 years old in good health.

Worth noting for this clone: The sample carries other DNA sequences with the same CDR3. The CDR3 nucleotides read TGTGCCAGCAGTTTAGGCAGGGCAAACACTGAAGCTTTCTTT. This translates into CASSLGRANTEAFF. V gene TRBV27 combines with J gene TRBJ1-1; D may be TRBD1 (5 bases). Germline CDR1 and CDR2: MNHEY and SMNVEV (reference sequence). This CDR3 has 14 residues. Trimming left V 2 bases short and J 2 bases short, with 9 bases between.

The sample holds a few counts of this clone. The rearrangement links TRBV7-3 to TRBJ2-1; D might be TRBD1 (5 bases). V dropped 6 bases and J dropped 5 bases, with 11 bases sitting between them. The CDR3 contains 13 residues. CDR1 and CDR2 (germline): SGHTA, FQGTGA. CDR3 sequence: CASSFDRDNEQFF. CDR3 sequence (DNA): TGTGCCAGCAGTTTTGACAGAGACAATGAGCAGTTCTTC.

This clone occurred a few times. The V call is TRBV6-6, the J call TRBJ1-5; TRBD1 matches 9 bases. Unmatched junction bases numbered 6, after V lost 5 bases and J lost 4 bases. CDR3 size: 15 residues. Germline V gene lookup returns CDR1 MNHNY and CDR2 SVGAGI (reference sequence). In DNA form, the CDR3 reads TGTGCCAGCAGTGAGACAGGGGGGCGTAATCAGCCCCAGCATTTT. Translated, it gives CASSETGGRNQPQHF.

V is TRBV7-3 and J is TRBJ2-1, with D perhaps TRBD1 or TRBD2 (5 bases each). The CDR3 consists of 14 residues. CDR1 and CDR2 from the germline V gene are SGHTA and FQGTGA. V gave up 0 bases and J gave up 7 bases, with 10 bases separating them. CDR3 sequence (DNA): TGTGCCAGCAGCTTAACGGGGGTGGAAAATGAGCAGTTCTTC. Translated: CASSLTGVENEQFF.

In the case of this clone: The identical CDR3 is also encoded by other nucleotide sequences in the sample. The chain joins TRBV5-6 to TRBJ1-2; D is ambiguous. CDR1 is SGHDT and CDR2 is YYEEEE in the germline V gene. The V end was cut by 0 bases, the J end by 4 bases, with 4 bases between. CDR3 length: 12 amino acids. The CDR3 spells CASSLVPYGYTF. DNA for the CDR3: TGTGCCAGCAGCTTGGTACCCTATGGCTACACCTTC.

In this sample, this clone turned up a few times. The CDR3 loop reads CASSLARFPGSRDEKLFF. CDR3 DNA sequence: TGTGCCAGCAGCTTAGCGCGGTTTCCGGGGTCGAGAGACGAAAAACTGTTTTTT. The chain joins TRBV7-9 to TRBJ1-4; D is undetermined. Trimming took off 0 bases at V and 8 bases at J, with 22 bases between the two ends. Germline lookup yields CDR1 SEHNR and CDR2 FQNEAQ (reference sequence). This CDR3 spans 18 amino acids.

This clone has only a few counts. The chain links TRBV9 to TRBJ2-7; 7 nucleotides align to TRBD1. Germline V lookup: CDR1 SGDLS, CDR2 YYNGEE. The CDR3 is 12 amino acids. The V and J ends lost 0 bases and 12 bases, in that order; junction bases with no gene match: 6. CDR3 region: CASSVGTGRRYF. The CDR3 DNA follows: TGTGCCAGCAGCGTAGGGACAGGACGTCGGTACTTC. The whole variable domain, filled in from reference TRBV9 and TRBJ2-7, reads DSGVTQTPKHLITATGQRVTLRCSPRSGDLSVYWYQQSLDQGLQFLIQYYNGEERAKGNILERFSAQQFPDLHSELNLSSLELGDSALYFCASSVGTGRRYFGPGTRLTVT.

Comments on this clone: An end of the junction does not agree with germline; a read error may underlie this. The gene calls are TRBV19 and TRBJ2-1; 9 bases agree with TRBD1. The CDR3 is 13 amino acids. Germline V lookup: CDR1 LNHDA, CDR2 SQIVND (reference sequence). CDR3 coding DNA: TGTGCCAGTAGTATAGTGCACAGGGGGCTAGGGCTCTTC. It specifies CASSIVHRGLGLF.

This clone turned up a few times. DNA for the CDR3: TGTGCCAGCAGCTTGGCCAAGGAGCAGTACTTC. Amino acid sequence: CASSLAKEQYF. V is TRBV5-4 and J is TRBJ2-7; D uncertain. The CDR3 extends over 11 amino acids. Germline assignment: CDR1 SGHNT and CDR2 YYREEE (reference sequence). Trimming shortened V by 0 bases and J by 7 bases, and 5 bases separated the two germline ends.

V gene TRBV7-2 combines with J gene TRBJ1-2, with D perhaps matching TRBD1 (6 bases). The CDR3 runs 13 residues. V lost 7 bases and J lost 2, with 11 bases in between. Per the germline V gene, CDR1 is SGHTA and CDR2 is FQGNSA. CDR3 sequence: CASIQQGNYGYTF. CDR3 sequence (DNA): TGTGCCAGCATTCAACAGGGAAACTATGGCTACACCTTC.

The chain joins TRBV9 to TRBJ1-2, with D unclear. Per the germline V gene, CDR1 is SGDLS and CDR2 is YYNGEE. The V end was cut by 0 bases, the J end by 6 bases, with 6 bases between. The CDR3 extends over 12 amino acids. For the CDR3, the DNA is TGTGCCAGCAGCGTAGGCGGTCATGGCTACACCTTC. Protein product: CASSVGGHGYTF.

This clone was observed a handful of times. V is TRBV5-1 and J is TRBJ2-7, with 8 bases lining up with TRBD2. This CDR3 has 15 amino acids. Germline V gene data show CDR1 as SGHRS and CDR2 as YFSETQ. V lost 1 base to trimming and J lost 7 bases; unmatched junction nucleotides: 10. The CDR3 spells CASSLLGTRGGEQYF. CDR3 nucleotide sequence: TGCGCCAGCAGCTTGCTCGGGACTAGGGGAGGAGAGCAGTACTTC.

This clone appeared a few times. V usage is TRBV18 and J usage is TRBJ2-3; D is ambiguous. Germline loops: CDR1 KGHSH, CDR2 LQKENI. The CDR3 length is 13 residues. Trimming shortened V by 1 base and J by 2 bases, and 4 bases separated the two germline ends. The CDR3 coding sequence is TGTGCCAGCTCACCACTTCCCACAGATACGCAGTATTTT. This gives the protein CASSPLPTDTQYF.

The chain couples TRBV6-1 to TRBJ2-3; 8 nucleotides line up with TRBD1. The V and J ends lost 0 bases and 2 bases, in that order; junction bases with no gene match: 4. The CDR3 is 16 amino acids. Per germline, CDR1 MNHNS and CDR2 SASEGT. Here the CDR3 reads CASSEAMGQDTDTQYF. In DNA form, the CDR3 reads TGTGCCAGCAGTGAAGCGATGGGACAGGACACAGATACGCAGTATTTT.

The chain couples TRBV2 to TRBJ1-6; D gene uncertain. Germline loops: CDR1 SNHLY, CDR2 FYNNEI. With 3 bases removed from V and 7 bases from J, the gap between germline ends came to 13 bases. CDR3 length equals 15 residues. In DNA, the CDR3 is TGTGCCAGCAGTGAGAGGAGGAGAGAGAATTCACCCCTCCACTTT. It is translated as CASSERRRENSPLHF. The variable domain in full, with the rest retrieved from reference TRBV2 and TRBJ1-6, is EPEVTQTPSHQVTQMGQEVILRCVPISNHLYFYWYRQILGQKVEFLVSFYNNEISEKSEIFDDQFSVERPDGSNFTLKIRSTKLEDSAMYFCASSERRRENSPLHFGNGTRLTVT.

This clone has a handful of counts. The chain is built from TRBV11-1 and TRBJ2-1; D is undetermined. The CDR3 contains 13 residues. Per germline, CDR1 SGHAT and CDR2 FQDESV (reference sequence). V was pared by 3 bases and J by 7 bases, with 10 bases between. As DNA, the CDR3 is TGTGCCAGCAGCTTCGCAGTGACAAATGAGCAGTTCTTC. Translating gives CASSFAVTNEQFF.

The table lists this clone with a few counts. The chain carries TRBV19 and TRBJ1-5, with D possibly matching TRBD1 (6 bases). This CDR3 region has 17 residues. The germline CDR1 and CDR2 sequences are LNHDA and SQIVND (reference sequence). V lost 1 base, J lost 6 bases, and 19 bases lay in between. The CDR3 loop is CASSIGPPRGKTQPQHF. The CDR3 nucleotides read TGTGCCAGTAGTATAGGTCCCCCCAGGGGAAAGACTCAGCCCCAGCATTTT.

The chain employs TRBV4-1 and TRBJ1-5; D perhaps matches TRBD1 (6 bases). This CDR3 region has 17 residues. In germline, CDR1 is MGHRA, CDR2 YSYEKL. V lost 3 bases and J lost 1, with 16 bases in between. The CDR3 DNA reads TGCGCCAGCAGCCACCGAGGGGGGGACCCGAGCAATCAGCCCCAGCATTTT. Translated: CASSHRGGDPSNQPQHF.

The chain couples TRBV11-2 to TRBJ2-3; 9 nucleotides agree with TRBD1. The CDR3 length is 15 residues. Germline-derived CDR1 and CDR2 are SGHAT and FQNNGV. Unmatched junction bases numbered 5, after V lost 4 bases and J lost 3 bases. The CDR3 here is CASSSGTGFTDTQYF. CDR3 nucleotide sequence: TGTGCCAGCAGCTCCGGGACAGGGTTTACAGATACGCAGTATTTT. Full variable domain (outside the CDR3, taken from reference TRBV11-2 and TRBJ2-3): EAGVAQSPRYKIIEKRQSVAFWCNPISGHATLYWYQQILGQGPKLLIQFQNNGVVDDSQLPKDRFSAERLKGVDSTLKIQPAKLEDSAVYLCASSSGTGFTDTQYFGPGTRLTVL.

This clone has just a few counts. The rearrangement links TRBV10-3 to TRBJ2-1; possible D gene TRBD1, 5 bases. The CDR3 has 14 residues. V lost 7 bases to trimming and J lost 8 bases, with 18 bases between them. CDR1 and CDR2 (germline): ENHRY, SYGVKD. The CDR3 DNA reads TGTGCCATCACCCCCAGGGTTGAAGGGTATGAGCAGTTCTTC. It yields the protein CAITPRVEGYEQFF.

This clone was found a few times. V gene TRBV11-1 combines with J gene TRBJ1-1; D remains ambiguous. The CDR3 has 16 amino acids. V shed 6 bases and J shed 3 bases, with 20 bases lying between them. Germline V gives CDR1 SGHAT, CDR2 FQDESV (reference sequence). CDR3 loop: CASSLPPARGDTEAFF. The CDR3 DNA follows: TGTGCCAGCAGTTTACCGCCGGCGCGAGGCGACACTGAAGCTTTCTTT.

This clone was observed a single time. This chain links TRBV5-1 with TRBJ1-4; D is uncertain. The germline CDR1 and CDR2 sequences are SGHRS and YFSETQ. The CDR3 spans 15 residues. V was clipped by 0 bases and J by 8 bases, with 14 bases between them. The CDR3 region has the DNA TGCGCCAGCAGCTTGGACCCCGGACGCCTCGAAAAACTGTTTTTT. This codes for CASSLDPGRLEKLFF.

This clone was detected only a few times. The V call is TRBV14, the J call TRBJ2-3; 9 bases agree with TRBD2. Germline values: CDR1 SGHDN, CDR2 FVKESK. V was clipped by 4 bases and J by 4 bases; unmatched bases: 9. The CDR3 length is 16 residues. In DNA form, the CDR3 reads TGTGCCAGCAGCCCCAACTTAGCGGGAGTCGCAGATACGCAGTATTTT. It encodes CASSPNLAGVADTQYF.